The clone carrying this T cell receptor beta chain showed up just once. The data are from a study of blood T cell repertoires in COVID-19. Study summary: Some COVID-19 samples were acute and others convalescent; all came from the United States, Italy and Spain. T cells, B-cell-depleted T cells, or PBMCs supplied cDNA or gDNA.

Clones were sequenced by immunoSEQ multiplex PCR, and TCRdb holds only the in-frame ones, with some missing. The data hold 65,000 to 90,000 clones, with approximately 78% observed a single time. With V trimmed by 5 bases and J by 2 bases, 10 bases remained unmatched. The CDR3 sequence is 19 residues long. Germline CDR1 and CDR2: SGHVS and FQNEAQ. The sample was peripheral blood. The chain is built from TRBV7-8 and TRBJ2-3, with TRBD2 matching 16 bases. This sequence originates from a man in his 60s with acute or convalescent COVID-19. The CDR3 region is CASSRLGTSGGEITDTQYF. The CDR3 DNA follows: TGTGCCAGCAGCAGACTGGGGACTAGCGGGGGGGAGATCACAGATACGCAGTATTTT.